Listed below are T cell receptor beta chains from one sample, sequenced in a study of CD8 T cells in Susac syndrome. Each CDR3 protein is one row after TCRdb ran MiXCR on the immunoSEQ multiplex PCR reads. The sample has 100,000 to 150,000 distinct CDR3 sequences, just under 95% seen once. The sample taken for sequencing was CD4+ T cells from PBMCs. The receptors stem from a human donor in good health. CDR3s include the opening cysteine and the closing phenylalanine or tryptophan. Each record gives: D gene, J gene, clone size, V gene, CDR3 protein, CDR3 DNA. The D gene is left open where the match is weak. Expanded clones are given a class, and other clones once, few, many or no size at all.

- | TRBJ2-6 | once | TRBV29-1 | CSVGETGANVLTF | TGCAGCGTTGGGGAGACCGGGGCCAACGTCCTGACTTTC
TRBD1 | TRBJ1-1 | - | TRBV7-9 | CASSPKGGRTEAFF | TGTGCCAGCAGCCCTAAAGGGGGCCGCACTGAAGCTTTCTTT
TRBD1 | TRBJ1-5 | - | TRBV7-2 | CASSLNRGQPQHF | TGTGCCAGCAGCCTGAACAGGGGTCAGCCCCAGCATTTT
- | TRBJ1-5 | - | TRBV29-1 | CSVEVAPNQPQHF | TGCAGCGTTGAAGTCGCCCCCAATCAGCCCCAGCATTTT
- | TRBJ1-5 | once | TRBV5-1 | CASSLSAGGNQPQHF | TGCGCCAGCAGCTTGTCAGCAGGGGGCAATCAGCCCCAGCATTTT
TRBD2 | TRBJ2-1 | - | TRBV30 | CAWRLAGGPQHEQFF | TGTGCCTGGAGACTAGCGGGAGGGCCGCAGCATGAGCAGTTCTTC
- | TRBJ1-2 | - | TRBV18 | CASSPLGEGRNYGYTF | TGTGCCAGCTCACCCCTCGGCGAAGGGAGGAACTATGGCTACACCTTC
- | TRBJ2-3 | - | TRBV20-1 | CSATQSTDTQYF | TGCAGTGCTACCCAGAGCACAGATACGCAGTATTTT
- | TRBJ1-6 | once | TRBV3-1 | CASSLTKSPLHF | TGTGCCAGCAGCCTTACTAAGTCACCCCTCCACTTT
TRBD1 | TRBJ1-1 | - | TRBV5-1 | CASSLVVQGDTEAFF | TGCGCCAGCAGCTTGGTGGTCCAGGGGGACACTGAAGCTTTCTTT
TRBD1 | TRBJ2-1 | - | TRBV24-1 | CATSDPGQGDNEQFF | TGTGCCACCAGTGACCCGGGACAGGGGGACAATGAGCAGTTCTTC
- | TRBJ1-1 | - | TRBV6-2/TRBV6-3 | CASNDRTEAFF | TGTGCCAGCAATGATAGGACTGAAGCTTTCTTT
- | TRBJ2-7 | few | TRBV9 | CASSTAQTPQYF | TGTGCCAGCAGCACCGCCCAAACCCCGCAGTACTTC
- | TRBJ2-2 | - | TRBV19 | CASENLGRVGELFF | TGTGCCAGCGAGAATCTAGGCAGAGTCGGGGAGCTGTTTTTT
- | TRBJ2-5 | - | TRBV5-4 | CASRTTGTGGGETQYF | TGTGCCAGCAGAACCACAGGAACAGGGGGGGGAGAGACCCAGTACTTC
- | TRBJ1-2 | - | TRBV15 | CATQIRRGTYGYTF | TGTGCCACCCAGATCCGCAGGGGAACCTATGGCTACACCTTC
- | TRBJ2-7 | - | TRBV18 | CASSPPFPGEQYF | TGTGCCAGCTCACCACCGTTTCCGGGCGAGCAGTACTTC
- | TRBJ2-6 | - | TRBV20-1 | CSARVSHSGANVLTF | TGCAGTGCTAGAGTTAGTCACTCTGGGGCCAACGTCCTGACTTTC
TRBD1 | TRBJ1-5 | - | TRBV2 | CASKGQGEQPQHF | TGTGCCAGCAAGGGACAGGGGGAACAGCCCCAGCATTTT
- | TRBJ1-4 | - | TRBV29-1 | CSVTRADEKLFF | TGCAGCGTTACGAGGGCCGATGAAAAACTGTTTTTT
TRBD2 | TRBJ2-2 | - | TRBV18 | CASHQTPGGPGTGELFF | TGTGCCAGCCACCAAACCCCGGGAGGGCCGGGCACCGGGGAGCTGTTTTTT
- | TRBJ2-7 | - | TRBV11-2 | CASRTNTLSSYEQYF | TGTGCCAGCAGAACTAATACACTCTCCTCCTACGAGCAGTACTTC
TRBD2 | TRBJ2-5 | - | TRBV12-5 | CASGDGGQETQYF | TGTGCTAGTGGGGACGGGGGGCAAGAGACCCAGTACTTC
TRBD1 | TRBJ2-5 | - | TRBV4-1 | CASSQTGLETQYF | TGCGCCAGCAGCCAGACAGGGTTGGAGACCCAGTACTTC
- | TRBJ2-1 | - | TRBV6-5 | CASSYRGQGSYNEQFF | TGTGCCAGCAGTTACCGAGGGCAAGGCTCCTACAATGAGCAGTTCTTC
TRBD1 | TRBJ2-5 | - | TRBV2 | CASRTGTGGETQYF | TGTGCCAGCAGAACAGGGACAGGGGGCGAGACCCAGTACTTC
- | TRBJ2-1 | - | TRBV24-1 | CATSTGSYNEQFF | TGTGCCACCAGTACGGGTTCCTACAATGAGCAGTTCTTC
- | TRBJ1-4 | - | TRBV20-1 | CSARARGSENPTTNEKLFF | TGCAGTGCTAGGGCCCGCGGCTCAGAAAACCCTACAACTAATGAAAAACTGTTTTTT
- | TRBJ1-3 | - | TRBV30 | CAWSVGGGHSGNTIYF | TGTGCCTGGAGTGTAGGAGGGGGACACTCTGGAAACACCATATATTTT